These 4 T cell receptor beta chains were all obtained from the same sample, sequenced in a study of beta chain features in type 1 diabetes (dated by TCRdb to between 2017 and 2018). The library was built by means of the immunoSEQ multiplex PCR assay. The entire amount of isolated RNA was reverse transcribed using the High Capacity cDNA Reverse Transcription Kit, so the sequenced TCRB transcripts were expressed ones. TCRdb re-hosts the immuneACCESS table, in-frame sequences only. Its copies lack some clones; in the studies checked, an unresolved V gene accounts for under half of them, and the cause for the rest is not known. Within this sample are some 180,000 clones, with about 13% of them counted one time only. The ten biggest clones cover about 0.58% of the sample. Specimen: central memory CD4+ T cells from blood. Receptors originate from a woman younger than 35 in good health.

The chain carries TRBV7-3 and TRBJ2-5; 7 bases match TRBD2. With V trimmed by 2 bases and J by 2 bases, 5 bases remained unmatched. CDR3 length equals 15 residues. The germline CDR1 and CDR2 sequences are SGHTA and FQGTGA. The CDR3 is CASSLLRTRQETQYF. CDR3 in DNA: TGTGCCAGCAGCTTACTTCGGACTAGGCAAGAGACCCAGTACTTC.

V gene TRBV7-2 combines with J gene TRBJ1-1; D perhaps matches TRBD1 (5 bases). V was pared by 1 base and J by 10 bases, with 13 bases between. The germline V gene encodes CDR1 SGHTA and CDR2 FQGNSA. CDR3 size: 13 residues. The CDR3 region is CASSLELAGGAFF. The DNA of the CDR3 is TGTGCCAGCAGCTTAGAATTAGCGGGGGGAGCTTTCTTT.

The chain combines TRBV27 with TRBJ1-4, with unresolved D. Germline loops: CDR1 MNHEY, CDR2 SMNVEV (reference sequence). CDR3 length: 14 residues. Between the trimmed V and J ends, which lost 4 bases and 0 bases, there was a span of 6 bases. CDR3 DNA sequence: TGTGCCAGCAGTTCGGTTTCAACTAATGAAAAACTGTTTTTT. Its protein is CASSSVSTNEKLFF.

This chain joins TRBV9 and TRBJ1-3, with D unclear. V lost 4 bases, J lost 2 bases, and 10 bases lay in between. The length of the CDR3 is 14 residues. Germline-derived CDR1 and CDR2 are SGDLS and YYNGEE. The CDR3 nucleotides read TGTGCCAGCAGCACCCGGACTGCTGGAAACACCATATATTTT. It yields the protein CASSTRTAGNTIYF. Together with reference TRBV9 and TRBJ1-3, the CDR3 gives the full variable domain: DSGVTQTPKHLITATGQRVTLRCSPRSGDLSVYWYQQSLDQGLQFLIQYYNGEERAKGNILERFSAQQFPDLHSELNLSSLELGDSALYFCASSTRTAGNTIYFGEGSWLTVV.